The 13 T cell receptor beta chains reported below all come from one sample, sequenced in a study of shared clonotypes between healthy human individuals. Clones were sequenced by immunoSEQ multiplex PCR, and TCRdb holds only the in-frame ones, with some missing. The repertoire holds around 1.5 million clones, with 95% to 99% as singletons. Sequenced material: naive CD4+ T cells sorted from blood. Noted subset: CD45RA+ positively selected. These receptors came from a man aged 30 to 39 in good health.

The chain has TRBV5-1 and TRBJ2-5; the D gene could be TRBD1 or TRBD2 (5 bases each). Germline V lookup: CDR1 SGHRS, CDR2 YFSETQ. V was clipped by 3 bases and J by 0 bases, with 12 bases between them. This CDR3 contains 15 residues. CDR3 coding DNA: TGCGCCAGCAGCTCTGGGGACGTATACCAAGAGACCCAGTACTTC. This encodes CASSSGDVYQETQYF.

This chain connects TRBV18 to TRBJ1-5, with 8 bases identical to TRBD1. The CDR3 length is 16 residues. The ends lost 2 bases at V and 1 base at J; junction bases unmatched: 4. The germline V gene encodes CDR1 KGHSH and CDR2 LQKENI. The CDR3: CASSPGRGLSNQPQHF. The DNA for the CDR3 is TGTGCCAGCTCACCAGGCAGGGGGCTGAGCAATCAGCCCCAGCATTTT.

In nucleotides, the CDR3 is TGTGCCAGCTCGGTAGGAGGTAATGAAAAACTGTTTTTT. It translates to CASSVGGNEKLFF. This chain uses TRBV18 with TRBJ1-4; no definite D call. This CDR3 has 13 residues. Germline CDR1 reads KGHSH; CDR2 reads LQKENI. The V end lost 6 bases, the J end lost 4 bases, and 9 bases lay between the germline ends.

The V and J genes are TRBV5-1 and TRBJ2-7; D is ambiguous. In germline, CDR1 is SGHRS, CDR2 YFSETQ. The CDR3 totals 14 residues. The ends were cut back, 2 bases at V and 5 bases at J, with 14 bases in the middle. The CDR3: CASSFDDIRDEQYF. In nucleotides, the CDR3 is TGCGCCAGCAGCTTTGATGATATCCGCGACGAGCAGTACTTC.

This chain uses TRBV19 with TRBJ1-2, with D hard to call. The V and J ends lost 5 bases and 3 bases respectively, with 16 bases between them. Germline V lookup: CDR1 LNHDA, CDR2 SQIVND (reference sequence). CDR3 length equals 15 residues. For the CDR3, the DNA is TGTGCCAGTAGTTCCCGTCGGGAGAAAGACTATGGCTACACCTTC. This encodes CASSSRREKDYGYTF.

This chain connects TRBV10-3 to TRBJ1-5; the D is unclear. CDR1 and CDR2 from the germline V gene are ENHRY and SYGVKD. V was trimmed by 2 bases and J by 0 bases, leaving 8 bases between them. This CDR3 comprises 15 residues. The CDR3 protein is CAISEVRGSNQPQHF. Written as DNA, the CDR3 is TGTGCCATCAGTGAGGTTAGAGGTAGCAATCAGCCCCAGCATTTT.

The gene calls are TRBV7-6 and TRBJ2-2; D gene uncertain. V lost 1 base and J 8 bases, leaving 11 bases between the germline ends. The length of the CDR3 is 14 residues. Germline CDR1 SGHVS, CDR2 FNYEAQ. CDR3 protein: CASSLELVLGELFF. In DNA form, the CDR3 reads TGTGCCAGCAGCTTAGAGTTAGTACTTGGGGAGCTGTTTTTT.

This chain joins TRBV28 and TRBJ1-5; D not certain. The V end was cut by 1 base, the J end by 3 bases, with 7 bases between. CDR3 length: 14 amino acids. Per germline, CDR1 MDHEN and CDR2 SYDVKM. The CDR3 DNA follows: TGTGCCAGCAGTTTATTGCCCGACAATCAGCCCCAGCATTTT. Translation gives CASSLLPDNQPQHF.

The chain carries TRBV7-9 and TRBJ1-1; 11 bases are a match to TRBD1. The V and J ends lost 5 bases and 7 bases, in that order; junction bases with no gene match: 6. The CDR3 extends over 14 amino acids. The germline gives CDR1 SEHNR, CDR2 FQNEAQ (reference sequence). Written as DNA, the CDR3 is TGTGCCAGCAGCCGTCCCGGGACAGGGGGTGAAGCTTTCTTT. Protein sequence: CASSRPGTGGEAFF.

The CDR3 DNA sequence: TGTGCCAGCAACCTAGCGGGAGGGCCAAATACGCAGTATTTT. Its protein is CASNLAGGPNTQYF. This chain connects TRBV28 to TRBJ2-3; 12 positions match TRBD2. V lost 7 bases to trimming and J lost 7 bases; unmatched junction nucleotides: 6. This CDR3 is built from 14 residues. Germline CDR1 MDHEN, CDR2 SYDVKM.

This sequence joins TRBV4-3 and TRBJ2-1, with 9 bases matching TRBD1. Germline V lookup: CDR1 LGHNA, CDR2 YSLEER. The V gene end was trimmed by 0 bases and the J gene end by 7 bases; junction bases not matched to a gene: 4. The CDR3 consists of 15 residues. The CDR3 DNA is TGCGCCAGCAGCCAAGATACAGGGGGCTGGAATGAGCAGTTCTTC. Translated: CASSQDTGGWNEQFF.

The rearrangement uses TRBV19 and TRBJ2-7; 14 bases fit TRBD2. The junction had 5 bases not matched to a gene; V was cut back by 5 bases and J by 5 bases. The CDR3 has 15 amino acids. Per germline, CDR1 LNHDA and CDR2 SQIVND (reference sequence). CDR3 loop: CASSPGTSGSHEQYF. DNA of the CDR3: TGTGCCAGTAGTCCGGGGACTAGCGGGAGCCACGAGCAGTACTTC.

J is TRBJ2-2 and V is TRBV10-3; 7 bases agree with TRBD1. The junction had 7 bases not matched to a gene; V was cut back by 4 bases and J by 2 bases. Germline-derived CDR1 and CDR2 are ENHRY and SYGVKD. The CDR3 consists of 16 residues. The CDR3 sequence is CAISGNRDSNTGELFF. CDR3 coding DNA: TGTGCCATCAGTGGGAACCGGGACAGCAACACCGGGGAGCTGTTTTTT.